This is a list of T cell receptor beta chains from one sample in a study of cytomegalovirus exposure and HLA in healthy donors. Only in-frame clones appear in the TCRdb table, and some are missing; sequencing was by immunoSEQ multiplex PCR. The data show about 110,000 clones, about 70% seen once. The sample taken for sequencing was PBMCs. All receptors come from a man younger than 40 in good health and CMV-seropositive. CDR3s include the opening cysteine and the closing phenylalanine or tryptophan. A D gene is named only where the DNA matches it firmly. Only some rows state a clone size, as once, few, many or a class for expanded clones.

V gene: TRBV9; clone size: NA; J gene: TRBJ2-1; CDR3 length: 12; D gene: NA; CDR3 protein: CASRNGHNEQFF; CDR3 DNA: TGTGCCAGTCGCAACGGTCACAATGAGCAGTTCTTC
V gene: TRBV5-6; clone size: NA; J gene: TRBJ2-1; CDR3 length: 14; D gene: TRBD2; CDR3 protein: CASRLTTSEDEQFF; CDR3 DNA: TGTGCCAGCAGACTCACAACTAGCGAAGATGAGCAGTTCTTC
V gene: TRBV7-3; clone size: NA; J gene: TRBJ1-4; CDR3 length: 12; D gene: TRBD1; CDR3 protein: CASSLTGGPLFF; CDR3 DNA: TGTGCCAGCAGCTTAACAGGGGGCCCCCTGTTTTTT
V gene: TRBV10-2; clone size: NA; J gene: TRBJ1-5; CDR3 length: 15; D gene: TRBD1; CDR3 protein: CASRRGQGARQPQHF; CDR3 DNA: TGCGCCAGCAGACGGGGACAGGGGGCACGACAGCCCCAGCATTTT
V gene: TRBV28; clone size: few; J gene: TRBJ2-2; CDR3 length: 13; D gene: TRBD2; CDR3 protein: CAVAGGNTGELFF; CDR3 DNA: TGTGCCGTAGCGGGAGGTAACACCGGGGAGCTGTTTTTT
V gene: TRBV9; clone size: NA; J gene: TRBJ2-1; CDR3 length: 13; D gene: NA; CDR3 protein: CASSVATSNEQFF; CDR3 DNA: TGTGCCAGCAGCGTAGCTACGAGCAATGAGCAGTTCTTC
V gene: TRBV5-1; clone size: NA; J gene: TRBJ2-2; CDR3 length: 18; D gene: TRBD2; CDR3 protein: CASSLALGGTINTGELFF; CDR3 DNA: TGCGCCAGCAGCTTGGCCTTGGGCGGGACTATAAACACCGGGGAGCTGTTTTTT
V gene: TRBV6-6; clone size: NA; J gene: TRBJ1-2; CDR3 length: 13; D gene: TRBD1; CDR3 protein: CASSPDRGYGYTF; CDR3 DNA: TGTGCCAGCAGCCCTGACAGGGGCTATGGCTACACCTTC
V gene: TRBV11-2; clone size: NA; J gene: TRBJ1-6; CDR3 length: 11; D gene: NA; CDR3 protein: CASSLEEILHF; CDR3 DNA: TGTGCCAGCAGCTTAGAGGAGATCCTCCACTTT
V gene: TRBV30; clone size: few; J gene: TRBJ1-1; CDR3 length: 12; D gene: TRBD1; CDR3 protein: CAWTRQGVEAFF; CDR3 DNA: TGTGCCTGGACTAGACAGGGGGTGGAAGCTTTCTTT
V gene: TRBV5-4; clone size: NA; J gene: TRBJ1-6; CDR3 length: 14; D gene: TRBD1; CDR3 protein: CASSSRQGRSPLHF; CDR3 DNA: TGTGCCAGCAGCTCCCGACAGGGCAGGTCACCCCTCCACTTT
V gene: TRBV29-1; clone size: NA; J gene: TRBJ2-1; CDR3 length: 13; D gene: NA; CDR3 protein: CSVDEPGVNEQFF; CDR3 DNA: TGCAGCGTTGATGAGCCAGGGGTCAATGAGCAGTTCTTC
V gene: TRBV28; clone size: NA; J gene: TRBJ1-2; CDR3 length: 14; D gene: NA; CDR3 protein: CASSSPQGNYGYTF; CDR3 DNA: TGTGCCAGCAGTTCTCCTCAGGGGAACTATGGCTACACCTTC
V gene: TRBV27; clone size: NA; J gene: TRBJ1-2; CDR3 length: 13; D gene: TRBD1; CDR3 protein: CASSSTGGIRYTF; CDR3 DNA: TGTGCCAGCAGTTCGACAGGGGGGATTCGCTACACCTTC
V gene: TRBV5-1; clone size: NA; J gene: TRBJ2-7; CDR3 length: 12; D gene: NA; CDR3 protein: CASSSEGSEQYF; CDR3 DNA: TGCGCCAGCAGCTCAGAGGGTTCCGAGCAGTACTTC
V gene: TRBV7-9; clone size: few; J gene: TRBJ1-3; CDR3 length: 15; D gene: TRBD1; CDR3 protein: CASSLGQGKGNTIYF; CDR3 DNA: TGTGCCAGCAGCTTAGGACAGGGGAAGGGGAACACCATATATTTT
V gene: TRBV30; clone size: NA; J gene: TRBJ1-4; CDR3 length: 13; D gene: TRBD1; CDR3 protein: CAWTRQGQEKLFF; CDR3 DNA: TGTGCCTGGACCCGACAGGGACAAGAAAAACTGTTTTTT
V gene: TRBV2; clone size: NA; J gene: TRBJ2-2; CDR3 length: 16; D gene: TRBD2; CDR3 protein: CASSYTGTSVTGELFF; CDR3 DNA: TGTGCCAGCAGCTACACCGGGACTAGTGTGACCGGGGAGCTGTTTTTT
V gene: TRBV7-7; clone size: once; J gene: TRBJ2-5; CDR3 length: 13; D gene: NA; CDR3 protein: CASSPRSQETQYF; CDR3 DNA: TGTGCTAGCAGCCCACGGAGTCAAGAGACCCAGTACTTC
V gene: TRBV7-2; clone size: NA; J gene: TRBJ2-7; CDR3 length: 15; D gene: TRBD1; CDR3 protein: CASSLIGTGSYEQYF; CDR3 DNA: TGTGCCAGCAGCTTAATCGGGACAGGCTCCTACGAGCAGTACTTC
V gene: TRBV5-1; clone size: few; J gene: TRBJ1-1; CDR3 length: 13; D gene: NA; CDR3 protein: CASRFSGETEAFF; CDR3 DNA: TGCGCCAGCAGGTTCAGCGGTGAAACTGAAGCTTTCTTT
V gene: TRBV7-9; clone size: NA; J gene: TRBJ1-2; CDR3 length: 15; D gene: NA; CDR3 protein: CASSPIDRTNYGYTF; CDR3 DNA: TGTGCCAGCAGCCCTATTGACAGAACTAACTATGGCTACACCTTC
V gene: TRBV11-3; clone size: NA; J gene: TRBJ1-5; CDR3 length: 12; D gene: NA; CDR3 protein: CASSPEGQPQHF; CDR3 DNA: TGTGCCAGCAGCCCAGAGGGTCAGCCCCAGCATTTT
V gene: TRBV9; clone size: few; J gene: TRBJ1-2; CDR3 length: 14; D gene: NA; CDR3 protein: CASSVGQANYGYTF; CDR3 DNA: TGTGCCAGCAGCGTAGGACAGGCGAACTATGGCTACACCTTC
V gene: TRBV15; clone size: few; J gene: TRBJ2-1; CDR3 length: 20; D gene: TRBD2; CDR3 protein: CATSRAMGGRTVWAYNEQFF; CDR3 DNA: TGTGCCACCAGCAGAGCCATGGGCGGGAGGACGGTCTGGGCATACAATGAGCAGTTCTTC
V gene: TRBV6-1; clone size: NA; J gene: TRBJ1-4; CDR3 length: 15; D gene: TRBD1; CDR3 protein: CASSEAGQGGEKLFF; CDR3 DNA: TGTGCCAGCAGTGAAGCGGGGCAGGGGGGTGAAAAACTGTTTTTT
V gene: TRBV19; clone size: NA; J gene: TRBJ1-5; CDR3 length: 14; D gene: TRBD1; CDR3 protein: CASRPTGGNQPQHF; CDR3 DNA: TGTGCCAGTAGGCCTACAGGGGGAAATCAGCCCCAGCATTTT
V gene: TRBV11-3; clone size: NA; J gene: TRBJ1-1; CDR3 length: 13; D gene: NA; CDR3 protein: CASSLVSYTEAFF; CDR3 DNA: TGTGCCAGCAGCTTAGTTAGTTACACTGAAGCTTTCTTT
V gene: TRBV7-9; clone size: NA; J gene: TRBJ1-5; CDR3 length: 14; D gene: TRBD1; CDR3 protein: CASSLQGSNQPQHF; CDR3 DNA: TGTGCCAGCAGCCTACAGGGGTCCAATCAGCCCCAGCATTTT
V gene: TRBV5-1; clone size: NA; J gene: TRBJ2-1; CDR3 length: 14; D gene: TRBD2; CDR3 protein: CASFIAGGHNEQFF; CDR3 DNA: TGCGCCAGCTTTATAGCGGGAGGCCACAATGAGCAGTTCTTC
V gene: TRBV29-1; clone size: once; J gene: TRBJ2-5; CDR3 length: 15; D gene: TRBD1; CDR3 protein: CSVEAWDRGSETQYF; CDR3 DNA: TGCAGCGTCGAGGCCTGGGACAGGGGCTCCGAGACCCAGTACTTC
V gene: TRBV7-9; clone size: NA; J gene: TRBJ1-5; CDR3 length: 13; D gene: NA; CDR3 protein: CASSAARGQPQHF; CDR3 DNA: TGTGCCAGCAGCGCCGCAAGGGGGCAGCCCCAGCATTTT
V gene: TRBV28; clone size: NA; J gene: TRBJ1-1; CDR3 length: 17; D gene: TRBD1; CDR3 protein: CASSFVTGPQGDTEAFF; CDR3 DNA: TGTGCCAGCAGTTTCGTGACAGGGCCTCAGGGGGACACTGAAGCTTTCTTT
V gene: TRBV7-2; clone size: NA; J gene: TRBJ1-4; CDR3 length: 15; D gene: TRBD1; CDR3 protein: CASSSTGGSNEKLFF; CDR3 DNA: TGTGCCAGCAGCTCTACAGGGGGCTCGAATGAAAAACTGTTTTTT
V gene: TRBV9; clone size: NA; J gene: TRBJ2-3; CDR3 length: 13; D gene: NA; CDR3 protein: CASSPRVTDTQYF; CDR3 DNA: TGTGCCAGCAGTCCACGGGTCACAGATACGCAGTATTTT
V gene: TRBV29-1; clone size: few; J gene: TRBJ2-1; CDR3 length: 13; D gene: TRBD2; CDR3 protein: CSVELAGVVKQFF; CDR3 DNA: TGCAGCGTTGAACTAGCGGGAGTGGTGAAGCAGTTCTTC
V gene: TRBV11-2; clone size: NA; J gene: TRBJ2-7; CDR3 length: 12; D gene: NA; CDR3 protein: CASSLAVYEQYF; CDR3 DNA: TGTGCCAGCAGCTTAGCAGTGTACGAGCAGTACTTC
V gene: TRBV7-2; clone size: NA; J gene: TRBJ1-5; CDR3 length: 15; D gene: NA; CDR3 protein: CASSLGGRPGKPQHF; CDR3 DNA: TGTGCCAGCAGCTTAGGGGGGCGCCCGGGGAAGCCCCAGCATTTT
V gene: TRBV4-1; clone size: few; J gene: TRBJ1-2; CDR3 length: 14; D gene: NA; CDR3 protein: CASSQRQANYGYTF; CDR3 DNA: TGCGCCAGCAGCCAACGACAAGCTAACTATGGCTACACCTTC
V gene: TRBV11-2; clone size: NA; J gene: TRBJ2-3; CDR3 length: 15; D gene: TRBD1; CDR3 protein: CASSITGGGTDTQYF; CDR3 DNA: TGTGCCAGCAGCATTACAGGGGGCGGCACAGATACGCAGTATTTT
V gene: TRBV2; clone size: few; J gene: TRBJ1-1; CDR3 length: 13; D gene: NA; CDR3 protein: CASSVTGITEAFF; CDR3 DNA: TGTGCCAGCAGTGTCACAGGGATCACTGAAGCTTTCTTT
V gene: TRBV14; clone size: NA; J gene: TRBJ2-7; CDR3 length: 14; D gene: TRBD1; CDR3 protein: CASSQGDSSYEQYF; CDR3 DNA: TGTGCCAGCAGCCAAGGGGACAGCTCCTACGAGCAGTACTTC
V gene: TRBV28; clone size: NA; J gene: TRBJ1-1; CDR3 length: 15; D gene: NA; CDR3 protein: CASSFPRGGLGEAFF; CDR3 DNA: TGTGCCAGCAGTTTCCCTCGGGGGGGCCTAGGTGAAGCTTTCTTT
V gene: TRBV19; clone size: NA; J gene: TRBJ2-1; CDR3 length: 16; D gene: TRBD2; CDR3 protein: CASSLRISGDFGEQFF; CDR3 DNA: TGTGCCAGTAGCCTTCGGATTAGCGGGGACTTCGGGGAGCAGTTCTTC
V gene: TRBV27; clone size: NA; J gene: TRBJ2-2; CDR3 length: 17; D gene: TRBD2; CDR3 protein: CASSLLAGGPPAGELFF; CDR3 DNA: TGTGCCAGCAGTTTACTAGCGGGAGGGCCCCCGGCCGGGGAGCTGTTTTTT
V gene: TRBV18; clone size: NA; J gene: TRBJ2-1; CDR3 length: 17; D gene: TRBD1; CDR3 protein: CASSPRPITLGGSEQFF; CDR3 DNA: TGTGCCAGCTCCCCCCGTCCCATAACTTTAGGGGGCAGTGAGCAGTTCTTC
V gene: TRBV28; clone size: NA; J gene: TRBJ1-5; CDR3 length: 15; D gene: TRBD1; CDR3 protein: CASSLSQGADQPQHF; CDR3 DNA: TGTGCCAGCAGTTTATCGCAGGGGGCGGATCAGCCCCAGCATTTT
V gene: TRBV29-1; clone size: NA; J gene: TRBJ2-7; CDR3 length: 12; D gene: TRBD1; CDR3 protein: CSAGDRGNEQYF; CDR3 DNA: TGCAGCGCGGGAGACAGGGGCAACGAGCAGTACTTC